The 14 T cell receptor beta chains below were found in one sample sequenced in a study of OX40 agonist ivuxolimab in advanced cancers. TCRdb's table, derived via immunoSEQ multiplex PCR, lists solely in-frame clones and lacks some. In the table there are tens of thousands of clones, about nine tenths of which are singletons. Source: CD4+ or CD8+ T cells sorted from blood, taken in a trial of the OX40 agonist ivuxolimab. These receptors all stem from an adult with an advanced solid tumor such as melanoma, head and neck, liver or kidney cancer.

J is TRBJ2-4 and V is TRBV27; D is perhaps TRBD2 (6 bases). The CDR3 has 14 amino acids. Trimming cost V 5 bases and J 7 bases, with 15 bases left between them. CDR1 is MNHEY and CDR2 is SMNVEV in the germline V gene (reference sequence). The CDR3 bases are TGTGCCAGCAGTCTTAACGGGGGTGGGAACATTCAGTACTTC. It codes for CASSLNGGGNIQYF.

The chain joins TRBV21-1 to TRBJ2-1; no check of the table's D call, TRBD2, against the DNA was made. TRBV21-1 is a listed pseudogene. The CDR3 loop spans 20 amino acids. The CDR3 sequence is CASSPRQLSTSGDNYNEQFF. The CDR3 DNA reads as TGTGCCAGCAGCCCTCGACAGTTGTCGACTAGCGGGGATAACTACAATGAGCAGTTCTTC.

This clone was seen a single time. V gene TRBV6-5 combines with J gene TRBJ1-3; unclear D gene. Germline-derived CDR1 and CDR2 are MNHEY and SVGAGI. V was cut by 8 bases and J by 3 bases, with 8 bases left in between. CDR3 length: 12 amino acids. This CDR3 is CASRADGNTIYF. In nucleotides, the CDR3 is TGTGCCAGCCGGGCCGATGGAAACACCATATATTTT.

The CDR3 coding sequence is TGCGCCAGCAGCCAAGATCCCGTGCTAGCGGGTATTCAAGAGACCCAGTACTTC. Its translation: CASSQDPVLAGIQETQYF. This rearrangement joins TRBV4-3 to TRBJ2-5, with 8 positions matching TRBD2. Germline V lookup: CDR1 LGHNA, CDR2 YSLEER. The CDR3 spans 18 residues. Trimming removed 0 bases from V and 2 bases from J; junction bases left unmatched: 11.

The chain uses TRBV11-3 and TRBJ2-7; D perhaps matches TRBD2 (7 bases). This CDR3 region has 13 residues. Trimming took 5 bases from V and 7 from J, leaving 15 bases between them. From germline, CDR1 is SGHNT and CDR2 YENEEA. CDR3 in DNA: TGTGCCAGCAGCCGAGGGGGGGGCGAAGAGCAGTACTTC. Its translation is CASSRGGGEEQYF.

The V and J genes are TRBV28 and TRBJ2-7; D perhaps matches TRBD1 (6 bases). The CDR3 runs to 15 residues. The germline gives CDR1 MDHEN, CDR2 SYDVKM. V was cut by 3 bases and J by 7 bases, with 19 bases left in between. DNA for the CDR3: TGTGCCAGCAGTTTGCCCCTCACAGGGTCGGAGGAGCAGTACTTC. Protein sequence: CASSLPLTGSEEQYF.

The chain recombines TRBV19 with TRBJ1-5; 7 nucleotides line up with TRBD1. This CDR3 spans 13 amino acids. After removal of 10 bases from V and 5 bases from J, the junction contained 8 bases not matched to a gene. Germline CDR1 reads LNHDA; CDR2 reads SQIVND (reference sequence). CDR3 region: CATGQGDYQPQHF. For the CDR3, the DNA is TGTGCCACTGGGCAGGGGGATTATCAGCCCCAGCATTTT.

The chain joins TRBV9 to TRBJ2-1; no reliable D call. Germline values: CDR1 SGDLS, CDR2 YYNGEE. The CDR3 is 14 residues long. Trimming took 5 bases from V and 5 from J, leaving 14 bases between them. CDR3 residues: CASSRPTRDNEQFF. In DNA form, the CDR3 reads TGTGCCAGCAGTCGCCCCACTCGGGACAATGAGCAGTTCTTC. Using reference TRBV9 and TRBJ2-1 for the parts outside the CDR3, the full variable domain is DSGVTQTPKHLITATGQRVTLRCSPRSGDLSVYWYQQSLDQGLQFLIQYYNGEERAKGNILERFSAQQFPDLHSELNLSSLELGDSALYFCASSRPTRDNEQFFGPGTRLTVL.

The CDR3 loop reads CASSAQLWTKYEQYF. DNA for the CDR3: TGTGCCAGCAGCGCCCAGCTGTGGACGAAATACGAGCAGTACTTC. V is TRBV5-8 and J is TRBJ2-7; D uncertain. The germline CDR1 and CDR2 sequences are SGHTS and YDEGEE. This CDR3 is built from 15 residues. The V end lost 4 bases, the J end lost 4 bases, and 18 bases lay between the germline ends.

The chain uses TRBV19 and TRBJ2-2; 11 bases are a match to TRBD2. The CDR3 runs to 13 residues. V lost 6 bases and J lost 8; bases outside the gene matches: 2. Per the germline V gene, CDR1 is LNHDA and CDR2 is SQIVND (reference sequence). CDR3 loop: CASRTSGSGELFF. As DNA, the CDR3 is TGTGCCAGTAGAACTAGCGGGAGTGGGGAGCTGTTTTTT.

The chain links TRBV4-2 to TRBJ2-1; weak D call: TRBD2 (5 bases). V was clipped by 0 bases and J by 6 bases, with 15 bases between them. CDR1 LGHNA and CDR2 YNFKEQ come from the germline V gene. CDR3 size: 16 residues. CDR3 amino acids: CASSQDEGDTTNEQFF. In nucleotides, the CDR3 is TGTGCCAGCAGCCAAGATGAGGGAGACACTACCAATGAGCAGTTCTTC.

The J gene is TRBJ2-1, the V gene TRBV18, with 9 positions matching TRBD1. Germline V CDR1 and CDR2: KGHSH, LQKENI. The CDR3 contains 16 residues. The J segment lost 5 bases and the V segment lost 4 bases, leaving 9 bases of the junction unmatched. CDR3 nucleotides: TGTGCCAGCTCACGGGGACAGGGAGGAATAGACAATGAGCAGTTCTTC. It is translated as CASSRGQGGIDNEQFF.

V usage is TRBV6-4 and J usage is TRBJ1-1; the match to TRBD1 covers 9 bases. CDR1 MRHNA and CDR2 SNTAGT come from the germline V gene. J was trimmed by 6 bases and V by 4 bases; bases with no gene match: 3. The CDR3 spans 13 residues. CDR3 region: CASSVDRGAEAFF. The CDR3 bases are TGTGCCAGCAGTGTCGACAGGGGGGCTGAAGCTTTCTTT.

V gene TRBV7-2 combines with J gene TRBJ2-1; 7 bases align to TRBD1. This CDR3 is 16 amino acids long. V gave up 5 bases and J gave up 0 bases; unmatched junction bases: 7. Germline CDR1 SGHTA, CDR2 FQGNSA. The CDR3: CASSTRQGGSYNEQFF. DNA for the CDR3: TGTGCCAGCAGCACCCGACAGGGCGGCTCCTACAATGAGCAGTTCTTC.